Sequencing of this T cell receptor (beta chain) was carried out in a study of blood T cell repertoires in COVID-19 (dated by TCRdb to 2020 to 2022). The study in broad terms: Samples from collaborators originated in the United States, Italy and Spain and spanned both the acute and convalescent phases of COVID-19. The material from the prospective study consisted of cDNA or gDNA derived from T cells, B-cell-depleted T cells, or PBMCs. Where available, HLA class I and class II types were taken from metadata supplied by the sample provider and were not determined by assay-based typing. The dataset comprised deeply sampled blood TCRbeta repertoires from subjects exposed to, actively infected with, or recovered from COVID-19. The repertoires were released in a freely available public database intended as a resource for research on the immune response to SARS-CoV-2. The sample metadata nearly always contained a de-identified subject ID, COVID-19 status, age in years and sex. The samples were drawn from two sources: the first 160 participants of the ongoing ImmuneRACE study, and some 1,300 subjects contributed by 6 global collaborators. What the research found in general, with its limitations: The amount of clinical and demographic metadata varied by source and participant and was provided uncurated.

The immunoSEQ Assay, a bias-controlled multiplex PCR, was used to amplify TCRbeta CDR3 regions from genomic DNA. Processing in the source paper ran as follows. Nucleated cell counts per sample were estimated from amplification of reference gene primers within the assay. To quantify the absolute abundance of each unique TCRbeta CDR3 rearrangement, sequence reads were collapsed and filtered. For each sample, productive Simpson clonality was calculated as the square root of Simpson's diversity index across productive rearrangements. TCRdb provides this immuneACCESS table in a form limited to in-frame rearrangements. Some clones are lacking; in checked studies, under half of them reflect an unresolved V gene, and why the rest are absent is not known. D and trimming come from the DNA, and the V and J calls and clone size come from that table. The sample has 20,000 to 30,000 clones on record, under 90% of them singletons. Clones ranked in the top ten supply approximately 17% of the sample.

Including cysteine and phenylalanine, the CDR3 has 12 amino acids. Kept here is only the CDR3 DNA, which spans 36 bases and is read in frame from base 1. The germline V gene sets CDR1 to MNHNS and CDR2 to SASEGT. The V and J ends are trimmed by 2 bases and 13 bases, leaving 12 bases between them. In its sample, this clone was seen once. The antigen this receptor binds is unknown. Base quality data are lacking; no much larger clone is found one base away. Whole blood was collected in K2EDTA tubes by collaborating institutions according to the institutions' own protocols. For TCRbeta analysis, collaborators shipped samples in one of three forms: frozen whole blood, isolated PBMCs, or DNA extracted from either of those sample types.

The origin of this receptor is a woman of 80 years or more with acute or convalescent COVID-19. The sample consisted of peripheral blood. The V gene is TRBV6-1 and the J gene is TRBJ1-5; the best D guess is TRBD1, with 6 bases matching. DNA sequence: TGTGCCAGCAGTGAAATCACAGGGCATCAGCATTTT. Translated, it reads CASSEITGHQHF.